This T cell receptor (beta chain) was captured in a study of low-dose radiotherapy and immunotherapy resistance in tumors. Study information: Cohort 2 received 1 Gy per fraction every two weeks, totaling 13 Gy over 26 weeks. Intravenous administration to patients comprised nivolumab at 240 mg every two weeks and ipilimumab at 1 mg/kg every six weeks.

Germline CDR1 MDHEN, CDR2 SYDVKM. The CDR3 runs 13 residues. The V end was cut by 6 bases, the J end by 4 bases, with 12 bases between. Alpha- and beta-chain coverage of first-strand cDNA came from TRAV- and TRBV-specific primers. With a constant-region primer and a V-primer adapter, TCRs were subjected to 20 PCR cycles of amplification. TCRdb independently ran MiXCR on the reads; one entry per CDR3 protein. This sample carries 65,000 to 95,000 distinct CDR3 sequences, around a sixth of them seen once, and the ten largest clones take approximately 1.5%. The time point: after trial treatment. Described treatment: LDRT plus nivolumab, ipilimumab, low-dose cyclophosphamide and aspirin (RACIN trial). Nivolumab, ipilimumab, aspirin, low-dose cyclophosphamide and low-dose radiotherapy were given to donors. Each patient who was eligible had an advanced solid tumor with no tumor-infiltrating lymphocytes. There are many counts of this clonotype.

This receptor was taken from a male donor with prostate cancer. The input for sequencing was PBMCs, taken after low-dose radiotherapy plus immunotherapy. The gene calls are TRBV28 and TRBJ2-5, with D perhaps assigned TRBD1 or TRBD2 (6 bases each). The CDR3 nucleotides are TGTGCCAGCAGATGGGGGGCCGGAGAGACCCAGTACTTC. Amino acids: CASRWGAGETQYF.